The T cell receptor (beta chain) under discussion was sequenced for a study of T-cell memory formation after mild COVID-19. There are 17 residues in the CDR3. Germline CDR1 MNHNY, CDR2 SVGAGI (reference sequence). V lost 1 base to trimming and J lost 10 bases, with 22 bases between them. This clonotype was recorded a few times. Its target is unknown. 5'RACE, which relied on constant-segment primers, yielded TCR alpha and TCR beta cDNA libraries carrying sample barcodes and UMIs. TCRdb ran MiXCR on the 5' RACE reads and lists one entry per CDR3 protein. Among nearly 200,000 distinct CDR3 sequences listed, around 19% were seen once. The study's findings and limits: Largely, contracting CD4+ clones fell within CM and EM, and contracting CD8+ clones within EMRA.

The TCR originated in an adult woman who had mild COVID-19 (a few samples of this study predate the infection). Cell type and time point are not known. The rearrangement uses TRBV6-6 and TRBJ1-4, with a tentative D call TRBD1 (6 bases). The sequenced material came from PBMCs or a T cell subset sorted from them (not recorded which). CDR3 loop: CASSYYTRQERLGKLFF. CDR3 DNA sequence: TGTGCCAGCAGTTACTATACCCGACAGGAGAGGTTGGGAAAACTGTTTTTT.